Sequencing of this T cell receptor (beta chain) was carried out in a study of blood T cells in healthy people across ages. Points from the study as a whole: More naive CD4+ cells and higher diversity were found in long-lived than in aged donors.

A J-beta primer mix and a sample-barcoded 5' primer were used in a second PCR of about 7 to 12 cycles. Each cDNA was tagged by a template-switch adaptor containing 12 random nucleotides. Via MiXCR, TCRdb re-called the 5' RACE reads, giving one row per CDR3 protein. The repertoire holds approximately 1.5 million distinct CDR3 sequences, roughly 32% seen once, with approximately 11% in the top ten. Turning to this clonotype: Its antigen is still unknown.

This CDR3 spans 14 amino acids. Trimming left V 0 bases short and J 0 bases short, with 3 bases between. Sequenced input: blood. The chain combines TRBV12-3 or TRBV12-4 with TRBJ2-1; D remains unclear. The origin of this receptor is a woman aged 25 to 39 in good health. The CDR3 DNA follows: TGTGCCAGCAGTTTAGCCATCTCCTACAATGAGCAGTTCTTC. It translates to CASSLAISYNEQFF.